This entry features one TCR beta chain sequence. The sample holds many counts of this clonotype. What antigen it recognizes has not been identified. Base qualities were left out, and no much larger clone turns up one base away. Instrument on record: Illumina HiSeq 2500. TCR beta libraries were prepared by quantitative 5'-RACE with molecular barcodes. The authors' pipeline ran thus. Disease-linked TCR variants were identified with a new computational method built on a probabilistic model of VDJ rearrangement. TCRdb reran the public reads through fastp at Q25 and MiXCR, keeping productive beta chains. CDR3 protein sequences are deduplicated, and each keeps its most common genes and DNA. The V and J calls were not made by the authors but by TCRdb's processing. Here the sample has around 540,000 distinct CDR3 sequences; roughly 12% occur a single time. In total, the top ten clones hold about 6.5% of the sample.

These data come from a study of CD8 T cells in ankylosing spondylitis (TCRdb year 2017). At the level of the whole study: T cell receptor beta repertoires were profiled in healthy donors and ankylosing spondylitis patients so that disease-linked TCR variants could be found. Peripheral blood was sampled, and synovial fluid was also collected from ankylosing spondylitis patients. The full study cohort was made up of 25 ankylosing spondylitis patients and more than 90 healthy donors.

Trimming leaves V shorter by 4 bases and J shorter by 7 bases, with the junction holding 7 bases beyond the gene matches. Inclusive of the bounding cysteine and phenylalanine, the CDR3 is 15 residues long. Just the 45-base CDR3 DNA is kept, in frame starting at base 1. Based on the germline V gene, the CDR1 and CDR2 sequences are MGHRA and YSYEKL. Beyond this particular receptor, the publication reports: Blood from ankylosing spondylitis patients appeared to be characterized by a TCR beta motif composed of roughly eight highly homologous amino acid variants. Some motif variants had previously been reported in the synovial fluid and blood of reactive arthritis patients, which suggests shared mechanisms of disease initiation. The disease-linked clones were reported to be significantly enriched in matched synovial fluid samples from ankylosing spondylitis patients. The disease-linked clones had a CD8+ phenotype and were found at relatively low frequencies in peripheral blood.

This clonotype was sampled from a male donor with ankylosing spondylitis. The chain was built from TRBV4-1 and TRBJ1-6, with TRBD1 identical over 7 junction bases. Sequences were obtained from blood, either unsorted or a sorted T cell fraction (not recorded which). The DNA sequence is as follows: TGCGCCAGCAGCCCCCCAGACAGGGTCAATTCACCCCTCCACTTT. Protein translation: CASSPPDRVNSPLHF.